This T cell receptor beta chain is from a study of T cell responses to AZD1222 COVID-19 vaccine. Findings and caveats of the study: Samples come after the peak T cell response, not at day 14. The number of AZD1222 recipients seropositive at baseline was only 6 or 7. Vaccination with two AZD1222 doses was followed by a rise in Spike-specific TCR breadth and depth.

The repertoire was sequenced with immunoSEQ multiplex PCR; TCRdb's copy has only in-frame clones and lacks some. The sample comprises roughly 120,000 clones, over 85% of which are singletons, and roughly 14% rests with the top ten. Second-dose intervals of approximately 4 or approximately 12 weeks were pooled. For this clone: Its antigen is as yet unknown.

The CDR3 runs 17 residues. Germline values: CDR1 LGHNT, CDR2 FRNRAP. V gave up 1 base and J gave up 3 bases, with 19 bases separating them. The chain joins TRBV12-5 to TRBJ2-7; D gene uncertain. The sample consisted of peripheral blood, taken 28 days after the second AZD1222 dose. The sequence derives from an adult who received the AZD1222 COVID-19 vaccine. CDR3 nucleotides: TGTGCTAGTGGTTTGGGCCGGTACCCCGCAGGCAACTACGAGCAGTACTTC. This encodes CASGLGRYPAGNYEQYF.